This T cell receptor (beta chain) was found in a study of T cell responses to AZD1222 COVID-19 vaccine. About the study: Samples with a second dose at about 4 or about 12 weeks were pooled together. Study observations and caveats: White British people made up most donors, females outnumbered males, and clonal diversity was possibly underestimated.

Method: immunoSEQ multiplex PCR; TCRdb's copy keeps in-frame clones and lacks some. This table holds 95,000 to 150,000 clones, about 90% found once. As regards this clone: Its target is not known.

The sample consisted of peripheral blood, taken on day 0 of AZD1222 vaccination. The TCR originated in an adult in good health.

CDR3 sequence reads: CASSGGLWPYATNEKLFF. In DNA, the CDR3 is TGTGCCAGCAGTGGGGGGTTGTGGCCCTATGCAACTAATGAAAAACTGTTTTTT. The chain couples TRBV28 to TRBJ1-4, with a weak D call TRBD1 (5 bases). The germline V and J ends were trimmed by 5 bases and 0 bases, with 19 bases remaining between them. CDR1 is MDHEN, CDR2 SYDVKM, per germline. The CDR3 covers 18 residues. Supplemented by reference TRBV28 and TRBJ1-4, the full variable domain reads DVKVTQSSRYLVKRTGEKVFLECVQDMDHENMFWYRQDPGLGLRLIYFSYDVKMKEKGDIPEGYSVSREKKERFSLILESASTNQTSMYLCASSGGLWPYATNEKLFFGSGTQLSVL.